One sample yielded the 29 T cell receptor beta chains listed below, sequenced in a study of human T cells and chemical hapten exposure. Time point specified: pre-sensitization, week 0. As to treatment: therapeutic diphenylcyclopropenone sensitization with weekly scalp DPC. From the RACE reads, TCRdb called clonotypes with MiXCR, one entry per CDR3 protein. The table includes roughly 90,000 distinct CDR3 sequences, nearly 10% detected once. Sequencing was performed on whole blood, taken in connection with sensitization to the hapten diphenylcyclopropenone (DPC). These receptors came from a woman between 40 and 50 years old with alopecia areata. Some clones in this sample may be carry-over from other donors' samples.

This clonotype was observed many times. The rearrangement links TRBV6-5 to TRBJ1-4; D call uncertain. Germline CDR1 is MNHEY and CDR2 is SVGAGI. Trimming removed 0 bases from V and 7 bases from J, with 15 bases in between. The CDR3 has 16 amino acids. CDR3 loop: CASSYSHPRSGEKLFF. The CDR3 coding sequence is TGTGCCAGCAGTTACTCACACCCCCGCAGCGGTGAAAAACTGTTTTTT.

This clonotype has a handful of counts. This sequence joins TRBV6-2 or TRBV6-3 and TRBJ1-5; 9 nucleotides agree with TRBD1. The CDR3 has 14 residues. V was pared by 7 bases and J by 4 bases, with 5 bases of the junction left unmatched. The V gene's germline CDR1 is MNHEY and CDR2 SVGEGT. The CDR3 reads CASNGQGFNQPQHF. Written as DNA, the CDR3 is TGTGCCAGCAATGGACAGGGGTTTAATCAGCCCCAGCATTTT.

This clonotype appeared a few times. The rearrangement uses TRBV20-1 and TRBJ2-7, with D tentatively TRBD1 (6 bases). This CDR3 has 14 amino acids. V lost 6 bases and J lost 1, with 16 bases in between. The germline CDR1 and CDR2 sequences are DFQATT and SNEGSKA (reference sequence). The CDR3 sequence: CSALDRNRSYEQYF. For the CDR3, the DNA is TGCAGTGCCTTAGACAGGAATAGATCCTACGAGCAGTACTTC.

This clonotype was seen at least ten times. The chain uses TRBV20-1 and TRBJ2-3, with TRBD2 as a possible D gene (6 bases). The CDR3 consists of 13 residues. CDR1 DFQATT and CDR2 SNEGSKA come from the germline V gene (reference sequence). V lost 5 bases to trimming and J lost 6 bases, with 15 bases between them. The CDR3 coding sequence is TGCAGTGCTGAAAGGACTACCCGGGATACGCAGTATTTT. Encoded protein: CSAERTTRDTQYF.

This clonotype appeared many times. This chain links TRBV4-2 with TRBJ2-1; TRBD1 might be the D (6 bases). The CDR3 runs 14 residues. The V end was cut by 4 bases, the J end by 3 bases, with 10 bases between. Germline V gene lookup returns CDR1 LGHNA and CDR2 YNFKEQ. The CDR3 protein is CASSPRTDYNEQFF. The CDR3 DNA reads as TGTGCCAGCAGCCCTAGGACAGACTACAATGAGCAGTTCTTC.

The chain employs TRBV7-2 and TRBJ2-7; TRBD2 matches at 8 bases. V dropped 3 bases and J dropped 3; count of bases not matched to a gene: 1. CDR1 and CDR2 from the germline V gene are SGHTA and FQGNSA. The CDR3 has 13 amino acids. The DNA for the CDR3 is TGTGCCAGCAGCTTTACTAGCGGCTACGAGCAGTACTTC. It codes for CASSFTSGYEQYF.

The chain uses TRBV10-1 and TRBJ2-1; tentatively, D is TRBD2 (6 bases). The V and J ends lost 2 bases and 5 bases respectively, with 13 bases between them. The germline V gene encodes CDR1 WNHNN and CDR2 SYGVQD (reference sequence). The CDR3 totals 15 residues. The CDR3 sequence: CASSEGYRRDNEQFF. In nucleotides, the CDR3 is TGCGCCAGCAGTGAGGGCTACCGGAGGGACAATGAGCAGTTCTTC.

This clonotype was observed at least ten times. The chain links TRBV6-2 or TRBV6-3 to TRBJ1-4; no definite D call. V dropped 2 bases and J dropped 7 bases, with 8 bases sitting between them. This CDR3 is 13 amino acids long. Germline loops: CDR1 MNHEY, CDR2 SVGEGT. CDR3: CASSYQDGEKLFF. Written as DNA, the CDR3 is TGTGCCAGCAGTTACCAGGACGGTGAAAAACTGTTTTTT.

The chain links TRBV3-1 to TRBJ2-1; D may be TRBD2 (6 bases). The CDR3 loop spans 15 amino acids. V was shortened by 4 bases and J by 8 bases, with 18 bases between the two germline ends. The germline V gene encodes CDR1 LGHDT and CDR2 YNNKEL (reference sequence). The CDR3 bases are TGTGCCAGCAGCCTGCCCGGGACTGTCACCGATGAGCAGTTCTTC. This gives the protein CASSLPGTVTDEQFF.

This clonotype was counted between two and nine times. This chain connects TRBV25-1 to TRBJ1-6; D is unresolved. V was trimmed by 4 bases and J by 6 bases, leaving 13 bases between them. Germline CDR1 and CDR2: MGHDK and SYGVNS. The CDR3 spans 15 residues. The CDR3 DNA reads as TGTGCCAGCAGTGTTGGGTCGCCTTCTAATTCACCCCTCCACTTT. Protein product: CASSVGSPSNSPLHF.

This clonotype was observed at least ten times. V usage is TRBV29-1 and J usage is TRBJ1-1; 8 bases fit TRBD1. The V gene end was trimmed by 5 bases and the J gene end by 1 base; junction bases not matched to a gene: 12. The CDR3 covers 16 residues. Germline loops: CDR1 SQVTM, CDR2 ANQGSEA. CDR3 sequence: CSVLKRGDRTNTEAFF. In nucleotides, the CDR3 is TGCAGCGTTCTAAAGAGGGGGGACAGGACGAACACTGAAGCTTTCTTT. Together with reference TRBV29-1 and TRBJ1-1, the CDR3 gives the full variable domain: SAVISQKPSRDICQRGTSLTIQCQVDSQVTMMFWYRQQPGQSLTLIATANQGSEATYESGFVIDKFPISRPNLTFSTLTVSNMSPEDSSIYLCSVLKRGDRTNTEAFFGQGTRLTVV.

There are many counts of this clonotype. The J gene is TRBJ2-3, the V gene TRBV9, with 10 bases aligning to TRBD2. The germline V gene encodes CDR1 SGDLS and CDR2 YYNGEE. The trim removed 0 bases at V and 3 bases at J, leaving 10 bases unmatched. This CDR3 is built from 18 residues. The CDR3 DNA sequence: TGTGCCAGCAGCGTAGAGATAGCGGGGGGAACCCGGACAGATACGCAGTATTTT. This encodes CASSVEIAGGTRTDTQYF. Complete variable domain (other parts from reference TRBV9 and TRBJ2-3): DSGVTQTPKHLITATGQRVTLRCSPRSGDLSVYWYQQSLDQGLQFLIQYYNGEERAKGNILERFSAQQFPDLHSELNLSSLELGDSALYFCASSVEIAGGTRTDTQYFGPGTRLTVL.

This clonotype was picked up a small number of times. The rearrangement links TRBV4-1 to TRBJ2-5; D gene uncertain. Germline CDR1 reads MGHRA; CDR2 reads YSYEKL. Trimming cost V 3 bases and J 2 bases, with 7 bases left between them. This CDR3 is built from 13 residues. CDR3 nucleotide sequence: TGCGCCAGCAGCCAGCCGGAACAAGAGACCCAGTACTTC. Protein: CASSQPEQETQYF.

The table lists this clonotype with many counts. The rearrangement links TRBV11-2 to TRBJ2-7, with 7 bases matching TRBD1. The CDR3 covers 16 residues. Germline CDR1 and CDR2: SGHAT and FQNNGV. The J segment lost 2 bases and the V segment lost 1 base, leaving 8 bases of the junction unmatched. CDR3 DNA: TGTGCCAGCAGCTTAGCGGCCGGGACAGTTACCTACGAGCAGTACTTC. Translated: CASSLAAGTVTYEQYF.

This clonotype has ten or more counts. For the CDR3, the DNA is TGTGCCAGCCGAGGTTTAAGCTCTAACTATGGCTACACCTTC. This encodes CASRGLSSNYGYTF. The chain carries TRBV6-1 and TRBJ1-2; D call uncertain. The CDR3 runs 14 residues. Germline CDR1 reads MNHNS; CDR2 reads SASEGT. Trimming shortened V by 8 bases and J by 0 bases, and 13 bases separated the two germline ends.

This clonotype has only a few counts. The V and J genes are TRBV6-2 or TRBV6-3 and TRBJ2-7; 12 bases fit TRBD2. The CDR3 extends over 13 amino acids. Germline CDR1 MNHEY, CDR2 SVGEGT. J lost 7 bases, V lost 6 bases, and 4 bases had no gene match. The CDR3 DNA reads TGTGCCAGCAGCCCCGGACTAGCGGGGGAGCAGTACTTC. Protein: CASSPGLAGEQYF.

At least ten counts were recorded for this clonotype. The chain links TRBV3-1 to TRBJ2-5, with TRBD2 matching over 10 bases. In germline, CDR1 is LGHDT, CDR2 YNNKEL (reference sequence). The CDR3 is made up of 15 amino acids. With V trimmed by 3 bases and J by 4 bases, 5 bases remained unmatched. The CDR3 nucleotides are TGTGCCAGCAGCCATGTGGGACTAGCGCCAGAGACCCAGTACTTC. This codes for CASSHVGLAPETQYF.

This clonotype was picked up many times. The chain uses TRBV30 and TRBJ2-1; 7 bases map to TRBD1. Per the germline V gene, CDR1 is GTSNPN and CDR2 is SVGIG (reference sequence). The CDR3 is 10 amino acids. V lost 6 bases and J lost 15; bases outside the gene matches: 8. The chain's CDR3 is CACGQALRFF. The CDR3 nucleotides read TGTGCCTGCGGACAGGCGCTTCGGTTCTTC. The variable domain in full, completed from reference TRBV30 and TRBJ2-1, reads SQTIHQWPATLVQPVGSPLSLECTVEGTSNPNLYWYRQAAGRGLQLLFYSVGIGQISSEVPQNLSASRPQDRQFILSSKKLLLSDSGFYLCACGQALRFFGPGTRLTVL.

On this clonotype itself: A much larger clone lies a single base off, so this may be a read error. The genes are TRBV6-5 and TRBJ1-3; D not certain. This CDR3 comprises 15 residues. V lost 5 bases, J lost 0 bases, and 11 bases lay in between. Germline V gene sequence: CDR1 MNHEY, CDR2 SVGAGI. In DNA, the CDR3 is TGTGCCAGCAGTCGACGGTCTTTCTCTGGAAACACCATATATTTT. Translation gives CASSRRSFSGNTIYF.

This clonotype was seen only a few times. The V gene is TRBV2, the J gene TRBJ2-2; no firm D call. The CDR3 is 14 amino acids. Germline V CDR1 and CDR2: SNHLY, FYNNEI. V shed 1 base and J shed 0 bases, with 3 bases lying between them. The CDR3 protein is CASSEGANTGELFF. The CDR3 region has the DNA TGTGCCAGCAGTGAAGGCGCGAACACCGGGGAGCTGTTTTTT.

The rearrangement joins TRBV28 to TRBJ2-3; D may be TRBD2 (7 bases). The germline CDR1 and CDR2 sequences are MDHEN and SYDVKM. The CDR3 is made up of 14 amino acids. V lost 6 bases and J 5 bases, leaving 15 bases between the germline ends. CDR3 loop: CASRSYREGDTQYF. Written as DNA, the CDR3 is TGTGCCAGCAGATCCTACAGGGAGGGAGATACGCAGTATTTT.

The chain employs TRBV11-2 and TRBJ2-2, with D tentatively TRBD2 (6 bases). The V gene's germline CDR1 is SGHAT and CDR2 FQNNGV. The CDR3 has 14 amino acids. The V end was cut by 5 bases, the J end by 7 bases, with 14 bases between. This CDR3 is CASSPGVTYGELFF. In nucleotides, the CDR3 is TGTGCCAGCAGCCCGGGAGTAACTTACGGGGAGCTGTTTTTT.

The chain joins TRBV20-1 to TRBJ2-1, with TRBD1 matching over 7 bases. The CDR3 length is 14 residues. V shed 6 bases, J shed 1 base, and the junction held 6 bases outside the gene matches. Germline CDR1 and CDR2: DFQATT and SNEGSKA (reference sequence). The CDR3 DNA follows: TGCAGTGCCAATCGACAGGGTTCCTACAATGAGCAGTTCTTC. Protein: CSANRQGSYNEQFF.

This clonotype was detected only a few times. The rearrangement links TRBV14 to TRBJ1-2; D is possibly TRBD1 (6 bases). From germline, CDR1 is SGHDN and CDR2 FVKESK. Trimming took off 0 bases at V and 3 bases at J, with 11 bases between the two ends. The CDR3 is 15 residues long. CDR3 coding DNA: TGTGCCAGCAGCCAAGATACAGGGTCTGACTATGGCTACACCTTC. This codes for CASSQDTGSDYGYTF.

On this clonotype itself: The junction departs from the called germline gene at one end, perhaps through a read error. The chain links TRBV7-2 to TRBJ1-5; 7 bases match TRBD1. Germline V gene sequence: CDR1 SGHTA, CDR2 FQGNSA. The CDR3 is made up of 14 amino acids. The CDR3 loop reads CACSLDRGGKPQHF. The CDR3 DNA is TGTGCCTGCAGCTTAGATCGAGGGGGCAAGCCCCAGCATTTT.

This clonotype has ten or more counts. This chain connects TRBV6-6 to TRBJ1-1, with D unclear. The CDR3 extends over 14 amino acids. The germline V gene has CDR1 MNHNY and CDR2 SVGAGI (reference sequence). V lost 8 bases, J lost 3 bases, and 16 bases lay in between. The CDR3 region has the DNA TGTGCCAGCTGCCTCAGGAATGTTGACACTGAAGCTTTCTTT. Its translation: CASCLRNVDTEAFF.

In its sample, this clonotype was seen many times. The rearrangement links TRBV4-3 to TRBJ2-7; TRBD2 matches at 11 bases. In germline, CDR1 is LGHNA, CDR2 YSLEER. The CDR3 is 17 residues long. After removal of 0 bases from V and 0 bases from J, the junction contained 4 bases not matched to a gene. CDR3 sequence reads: CASSQDHSGGASYEQYF. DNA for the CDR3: TGCGCCAGCAGCCAAGATCATAGCGGGGGGGCCTCCTACGAGCAGTACTTC.

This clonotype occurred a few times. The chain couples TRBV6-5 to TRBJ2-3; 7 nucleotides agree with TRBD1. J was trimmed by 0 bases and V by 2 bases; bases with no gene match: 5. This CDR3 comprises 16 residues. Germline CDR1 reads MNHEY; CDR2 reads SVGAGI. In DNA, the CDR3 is TGTGCCAGCAGTTACCCTACAGGGGTTAGCACAGATACGCAGTATTTT. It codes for CASSYPTGVSTDTQYF.

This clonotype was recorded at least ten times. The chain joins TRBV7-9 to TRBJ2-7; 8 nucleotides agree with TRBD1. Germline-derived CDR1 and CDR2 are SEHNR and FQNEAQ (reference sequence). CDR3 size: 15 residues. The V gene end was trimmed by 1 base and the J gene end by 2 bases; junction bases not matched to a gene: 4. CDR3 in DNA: TGTGCCAGCAGCTTAGGACAGGGGCTAACCTACGAGCAGTACTTC. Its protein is CASSLGQGLTYEQYF.